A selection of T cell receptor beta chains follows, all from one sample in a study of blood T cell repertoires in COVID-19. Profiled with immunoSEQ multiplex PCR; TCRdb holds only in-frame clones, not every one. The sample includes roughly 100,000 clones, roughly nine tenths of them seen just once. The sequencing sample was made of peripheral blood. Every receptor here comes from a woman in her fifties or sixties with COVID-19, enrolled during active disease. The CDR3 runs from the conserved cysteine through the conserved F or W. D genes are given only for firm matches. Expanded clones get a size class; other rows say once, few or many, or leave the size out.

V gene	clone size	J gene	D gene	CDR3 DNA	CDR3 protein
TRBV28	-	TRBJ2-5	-	TGTGCCAGCAGTTCACTCGTGCTGGAGACCCAGTACTTC	CASSSLVLETQYF
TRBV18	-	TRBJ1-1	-	TGTGCCAGCTCATCGGACGGGGTGAACACTGAAGCTTTCTTT	CASSSDGVNTEAFF
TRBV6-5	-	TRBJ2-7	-	TGTGCCAGCTCTCTCCCATTAGTAAATTACGAGCAGTACTTC	CASSLPLVNYEQYF
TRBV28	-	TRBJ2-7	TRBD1	TGTGCCAGCAGTTTCCCCCAGGGGGCGAGGGACGAGCAGTACTTC	CASSFPQGARDEQYF
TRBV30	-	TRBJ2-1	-	TGTGCCTGGAGTGTACCCGGGGTTCGGTATGAGCAGTTCTTC	CAWSVPGVRYEQFF
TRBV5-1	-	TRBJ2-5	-	TGCGCCAGCAGCTCGGGGACCCGGACTGCGGGGTGGGAGACCCAGTACTTC	CASSSGTRTAGWETQYF
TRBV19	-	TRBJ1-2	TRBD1	TGTGCCAGTAGGAGACAGGGGGCCTATGGCTACACCTTC	CASRRQGAYGYTF
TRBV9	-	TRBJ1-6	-	TGTGCCAGCAGCGTAGGGGGGGGGAACAATTCACCCCTCCACTTT	CASSVGGGNNSPLHF
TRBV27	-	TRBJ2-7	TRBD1	TGTGCCAGCTGCCGGACAGGGATAGGCTACGAGCAGTACTTC	CASCRTGIGYEQYF
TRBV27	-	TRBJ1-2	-	TGTGCCAGCAGTTTTCTTGGAGGGAATAACTATGGCTACACCTTC	CASSFLGGNNYGYTF
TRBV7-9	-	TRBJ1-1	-	TGTGCCAGCAGCATCAGGGGAGAGGAAGCTTTCTTT	CASSIRGEEAFF
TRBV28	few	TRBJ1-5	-	TGTGCCAGCAGCCAGGGGAATCAGCCCCAGCATTTT	CASSQGNQPQHF
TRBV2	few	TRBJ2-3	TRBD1	TGTGCCAGCAGTGGGGGACAGGGTCTCACAGATACGCAGTATTTT	CASSGGQGLTDTQYF
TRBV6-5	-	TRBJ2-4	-	TGTGCCAGCGGGAGGTCCCAGTGGAACATTCAGTACTTC	CASGRSQWNIQYF
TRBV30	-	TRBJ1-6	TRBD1	TGTGCCTGGAGGGCCGGGACAGGTTCTTTCTCCTATAATTCACCCCTCCACTTT	CAWRAGTGSFSYNSPLHF
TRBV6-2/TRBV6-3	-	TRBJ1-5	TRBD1	TGTGCCAGCAGTTACGCAGGGGGTTTACAGCCCCAGCATTTT	CASSYAGGLQPQHF
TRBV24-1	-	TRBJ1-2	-	TGTGCCACCAGAGAGGGACCGCGAGGAGGGGGCTACACCTTC	CATREGPRGGGYTF
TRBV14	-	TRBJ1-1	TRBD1	TGTGCCAGCAGGGTGACAGGGGTGAACACTGAAGCTTTCTTT	CASRVTGVNTEAFF
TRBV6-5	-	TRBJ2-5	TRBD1	TGTGCCAGCACATCAGGACAGGGATCGTTCGAGACCCAGTACTTC	CASTSGQGSFETQYF
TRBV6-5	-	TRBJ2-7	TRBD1	TGTGCCAGCCGGTTGGGACAGGGTATCTACGAGCAGTACTTC	CASRLGQGIYEQYF
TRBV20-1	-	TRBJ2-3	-	TGCAGAGCGACAGATGATACGCAGTATTTT	CRATDDTQYF
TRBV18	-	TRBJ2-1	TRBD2	TGTGCCAGCTCCCTAATGGAGGGCGAAGCGGGGATCGATGAGCAGTTCTTC	CASSLMEGEAGIDEQFF
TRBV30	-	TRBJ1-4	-	TGTGCCTGGAGTGTACAGGGAGTGACAGAACTGTTTTTT	CAWSVQGVTELFF
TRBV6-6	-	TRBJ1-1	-	TGTGCCAGCAGTTACGAGGGTACTGAAGCTTTCTTT	CASSYEGTEAFF
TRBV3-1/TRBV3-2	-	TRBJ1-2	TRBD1	TGTGCCAGCAGCCAAGATCGGACAGGCCACACCTTC	CASSQDRTGHTF
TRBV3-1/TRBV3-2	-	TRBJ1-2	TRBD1	TGTGCCAGCAGCCACGGACAGGGACAGGAAGGCTACACCTTC	CASSHGQGQEGYTF
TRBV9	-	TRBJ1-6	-	TGTGCCAGCAGTGGGGCGGGGGCATTTTCACCCCTCCACTTT	CASSGAGAFSPLHF
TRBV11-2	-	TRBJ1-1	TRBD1	TGTGCCAGCAGCGTAACAGGGGGCTGGAGCACTGAAGCTTTCTTT	CASSVTGGWSTEAFF
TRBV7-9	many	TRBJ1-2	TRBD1	TGTGCCAGCAGCTTTGGGACAGGTATTAACTATGGCTACACCTTC	CASSFGTGINYGYTF
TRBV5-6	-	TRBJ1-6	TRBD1	TGTGCCAGCAGCGACGACAGGGCCATGAAATCACCCCTCCACTTT	CASSDDRAMKSPLHF
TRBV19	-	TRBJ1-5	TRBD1	TGTGCCAGTAGTATAGATGACAGGGGGCAGGATCAGCCCCAGCATTTT	CASSIDDRGQDQPQHF
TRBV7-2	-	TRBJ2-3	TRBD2	TGTGCCAGCAGCTTAGCCTTAACTAGCGGGGGCACAGATACGCAGTATTTT	CASSLALTSGGTDTQYF
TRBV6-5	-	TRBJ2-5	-	TGTGCCCTGCTGTCGGGAGTGTTAGATACCCAGTACTTC	CALLSGVLDTQYF
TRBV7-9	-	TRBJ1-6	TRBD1	TGTGCCAGCAGCAAGCCGGGACAGGGTCGTTCACCCCTCCACTTT	CASSKPGQGRSPLHF
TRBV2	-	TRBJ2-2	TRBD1	TGTGCCAGAGATAGGGACAGGTCGAACACCGGGGAGCTGTTTTTT	CARDRDRSNTGELFF
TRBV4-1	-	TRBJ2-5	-	TGCGCCAGCAGCCAAGATGGCCTGGGGAGCCCTCCGGGGACCCAGTACTTC	CASSQDGLGSPPGTQYF
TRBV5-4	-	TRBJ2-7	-	TGTGCCAGCAGCCTCGGGGAAAAATACGAGCAGTACTTC	CASSLGEKYEQYF
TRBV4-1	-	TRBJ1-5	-	TGCGCCAGCAGCCAAGATGGGGAGGGGGGGGCTAAGCCCCAGCATTTT	CASSQDGEGGAKPQHF